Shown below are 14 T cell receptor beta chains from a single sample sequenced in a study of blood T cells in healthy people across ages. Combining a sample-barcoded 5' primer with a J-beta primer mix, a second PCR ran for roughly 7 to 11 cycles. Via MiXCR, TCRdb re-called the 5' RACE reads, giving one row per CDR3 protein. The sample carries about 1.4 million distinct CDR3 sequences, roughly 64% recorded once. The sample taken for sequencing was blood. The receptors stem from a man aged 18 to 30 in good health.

Here the CDR3 reads CSVGGGRGFGTDTQYF. CDR3 DNA sequence: TGCAGTGTCGGAGGGGGGCGGGGTTTCGGCACAGATACGCAGTATTTT. The V gene is TRBV20-1, the J gene TRBJ2-3, with D perhaps matching TRBD1 or TRBD2 (6 bases each). The CDR3 runs 16 residues. Germline V gene data show CDR1 as DFQATT and CDR2 as SNEGSKA (reference sequence). Between the trimmed V and J ends, which lost 7 bases and 1 base, there was a span of 21 bases.

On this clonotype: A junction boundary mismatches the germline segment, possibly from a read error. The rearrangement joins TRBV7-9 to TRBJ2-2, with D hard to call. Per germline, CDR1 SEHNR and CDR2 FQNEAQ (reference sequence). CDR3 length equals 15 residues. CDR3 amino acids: CASSSPAENAGELFF. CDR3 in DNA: TGTGCCAGCAGCTCCCCGGCGGAGAACGCCGGGGAGCTGTTTTTT.

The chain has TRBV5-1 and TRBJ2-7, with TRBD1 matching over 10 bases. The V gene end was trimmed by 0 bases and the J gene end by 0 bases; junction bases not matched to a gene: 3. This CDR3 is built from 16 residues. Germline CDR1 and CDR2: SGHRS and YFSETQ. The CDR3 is CASSLDGTGDSYEQYF. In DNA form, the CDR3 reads TGCGCCAGCAGCTTGGACGGGACAGGGGACTCCTACGAGCAGTACTTC.

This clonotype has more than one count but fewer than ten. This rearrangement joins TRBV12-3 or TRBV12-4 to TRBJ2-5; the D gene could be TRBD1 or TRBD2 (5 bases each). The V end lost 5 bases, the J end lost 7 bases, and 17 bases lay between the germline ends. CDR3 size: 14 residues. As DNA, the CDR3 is TGTGCCAGCAGTACCGGGACGGCTGGGGTGACCCAGTACTTC. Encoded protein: CASSTGTAGVTQYF.

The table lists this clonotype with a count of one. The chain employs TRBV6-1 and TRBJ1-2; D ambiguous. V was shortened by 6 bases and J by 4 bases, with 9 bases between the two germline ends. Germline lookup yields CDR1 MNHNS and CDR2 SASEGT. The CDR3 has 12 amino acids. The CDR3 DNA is TGTGCCAGCAGCTCCCGGACCTATGGCTACACCTTC. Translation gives CASSSRTYGYTF.

The CDR3 DNA follows: TGCGCCAGCAGTAAGTGGGGGGGAACTGGAGAGACCCAGTACTTC. Its protein product is CASSKWGGTGETQYF. The chain couples TRBV5-1 to TRBJ2-5; 7 nucleotides align to TRBD2. The CDR3 contains 15 residues. Germline V gene lookup returns CDR1 SGHRS and CDR2 YFSETQ. With 5 bases clipped from V and 4 bases from J, the junction kept 11 bases outside the gene matches.

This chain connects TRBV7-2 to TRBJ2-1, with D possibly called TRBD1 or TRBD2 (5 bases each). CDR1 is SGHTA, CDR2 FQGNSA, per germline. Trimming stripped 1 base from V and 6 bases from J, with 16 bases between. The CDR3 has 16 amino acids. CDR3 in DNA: TGTGCCAGCAGCTTAGTCTACAGCTGGGGGTCCAATGAGCAGTTCTTC. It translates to CASSLVYSWGSNEQFF.

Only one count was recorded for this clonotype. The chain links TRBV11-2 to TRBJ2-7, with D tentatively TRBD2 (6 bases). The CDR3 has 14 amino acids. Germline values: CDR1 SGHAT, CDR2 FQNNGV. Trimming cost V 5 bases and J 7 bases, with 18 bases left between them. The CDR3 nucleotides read TGTGCCAGCAGCCTTGGGACTTCGTCGGTAGAGCAGTACTTC. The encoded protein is CASSLGTSSVEQYF.

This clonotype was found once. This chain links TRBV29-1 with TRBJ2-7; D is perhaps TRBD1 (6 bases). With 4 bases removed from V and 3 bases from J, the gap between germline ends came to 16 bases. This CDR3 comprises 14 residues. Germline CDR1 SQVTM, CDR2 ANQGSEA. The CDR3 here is CSVVVNGRGYEQYF. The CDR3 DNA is TGCAGCGTTGTTGTAAATGGCAGGGGCTACGAGCAGTACTTC.

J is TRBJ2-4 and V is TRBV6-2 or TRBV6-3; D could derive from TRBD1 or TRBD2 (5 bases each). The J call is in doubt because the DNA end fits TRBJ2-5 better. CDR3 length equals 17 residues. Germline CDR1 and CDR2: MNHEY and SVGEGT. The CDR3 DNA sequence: TGTGCCAGCAGGATAGGGGCGCACCGTAGACTACAAGAGACCCAGTACTTC. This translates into CASRIGAHRRLQETQYF.

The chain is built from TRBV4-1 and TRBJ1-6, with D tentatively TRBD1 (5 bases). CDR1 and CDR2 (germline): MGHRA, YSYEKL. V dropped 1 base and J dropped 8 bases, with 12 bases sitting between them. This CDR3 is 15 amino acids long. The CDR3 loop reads CASSQGGFKDSPLHF. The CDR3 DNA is TGCGCCAGCAGCCAAGGGGGGTTTAAGGATTCACCCCTCCACTTT.

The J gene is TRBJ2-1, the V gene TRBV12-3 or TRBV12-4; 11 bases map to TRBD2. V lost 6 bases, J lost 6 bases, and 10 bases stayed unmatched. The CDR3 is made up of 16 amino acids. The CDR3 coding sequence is TGTGCCAGCAGCCAACTAGCGGGAGAAAGCGGCAATGAGCAGTTCTTC. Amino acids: CASSQLAGESGNEQFF.

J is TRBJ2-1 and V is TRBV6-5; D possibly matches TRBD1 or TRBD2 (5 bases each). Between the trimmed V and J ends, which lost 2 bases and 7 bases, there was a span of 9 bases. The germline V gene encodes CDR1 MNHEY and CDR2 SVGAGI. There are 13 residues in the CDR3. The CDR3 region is CASSYGDGNEQFF. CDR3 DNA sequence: TGTGCCAGCAGTTACGGGGACGGGAATGAGCAGTTCTTC.

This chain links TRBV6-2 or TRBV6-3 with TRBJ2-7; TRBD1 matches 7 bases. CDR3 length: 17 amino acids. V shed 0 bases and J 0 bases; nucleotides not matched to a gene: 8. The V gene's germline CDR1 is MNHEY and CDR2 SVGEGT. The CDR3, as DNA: TGTGCCAGCAGTTACTCGCTAAGGGGGCCCCACTCCTACGAGCAGTACTTC. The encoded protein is CASSYSLRGPHSYEQYF.